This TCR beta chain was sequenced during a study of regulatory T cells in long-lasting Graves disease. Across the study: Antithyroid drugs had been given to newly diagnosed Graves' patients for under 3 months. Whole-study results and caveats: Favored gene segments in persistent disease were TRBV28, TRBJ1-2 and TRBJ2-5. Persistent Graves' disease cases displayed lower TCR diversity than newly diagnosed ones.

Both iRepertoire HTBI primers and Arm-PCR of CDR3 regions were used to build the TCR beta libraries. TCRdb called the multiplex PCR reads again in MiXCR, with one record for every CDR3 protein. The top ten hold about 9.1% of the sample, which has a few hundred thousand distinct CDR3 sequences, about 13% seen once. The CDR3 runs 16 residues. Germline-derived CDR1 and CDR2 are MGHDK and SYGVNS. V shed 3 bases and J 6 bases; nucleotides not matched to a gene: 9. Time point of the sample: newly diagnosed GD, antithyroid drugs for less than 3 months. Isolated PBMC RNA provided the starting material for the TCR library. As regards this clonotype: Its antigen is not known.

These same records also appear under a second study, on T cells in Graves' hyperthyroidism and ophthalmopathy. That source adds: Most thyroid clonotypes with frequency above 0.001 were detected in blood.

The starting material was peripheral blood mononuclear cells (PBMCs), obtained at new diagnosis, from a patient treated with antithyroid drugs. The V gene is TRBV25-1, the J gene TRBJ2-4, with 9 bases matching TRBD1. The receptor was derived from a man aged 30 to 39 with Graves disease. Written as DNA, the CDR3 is TGTGCCAGCAGTGACCCGGCGGGACAGGGTAGAAACATTCAGTACTTC. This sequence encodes CASSDPAGQGRNIQYF.